These T cell receptor beta chains were read from a single sample in a study of T cell changes during pregnancy in multiple sclerosis. Sequencing was performed with immunoSEQ multiplex PCR; in TCRdb, only in-frame clones are kept and a portion is missing. The repertoire holds 25,000 to 30,000 clones, with over 85% as singletons. Specimen: CD4+ T cells from peripheral blood mononuclear cells, collected in the first trimester of pregnancy. The receptors stem from a female donor with multiple sclerosis, enrolled in a pregnancy study. CDR3s include the opening cysteine and the closing phenylalanine or tryptophan. A D gene is named only where the DNA matches it firmly. Size tells how often a clone was seen (once, few, many) or the class of an expanded clone, and some rows leave it out.

size	J	D	V	CDR3	DNA
.	TRBJ1-2	.	TRBV5-1	CASSLNSYNYGYTF	TGCGCCAGCAGCTTAAACAGTTATAACTATGGCTACACCTTC
.	TRBJ1-4	.	TRBV28	CASTGTEKLFF	TGTGCCAGCACCGGGACAGAAAAACTGTTTTTT
.	TRBJ2-2	TRBD1	TRBV7-8	CASSFRDRGRTGELFF	TGTGCCAGCAGCTTCCGGGACAGGGGAAGGACCGGGGAGCTGTTTTTT
.	TRBJ1-2	.	TRBV12-5	CASGPPQGGYTF	TGTGCTAGTGGCCCTCCCCAGGGCGGCTACACCTTC
.	TRBJ1-2	.	TRBV7-2	CASSPPEIDGYTF	TGTGCCAGCAGCCCCCCTGAGATAGATGGCTACACCTTC
.	TRBJ2-3	.	TRBV2	CASNRGGGTASTDTQYF	TGTGCCAGCAACCGTGGGGGCGGGACAGCTAGCACAGATACGCAGTATTTT
.	TRBJ1-6	TRBD1	TRBV5-1	CASSLLTGSLDSPLHF	TGCGCCAGCAGCTTGCTGACAGGGTCGTTGGATTCACCCCTCCACTTT
.	TRBJ2-3	TRBD1	TRBV18	CASSRGTGEDTQYF	TGTGCCAGCTCACGGGGGACAGGTGAAGATACGCAGTATTTT
.	TRBJ2-7	.	TRBV11-2	CASSPDKYEQYF	TGTGCCAGCAGCCCAGACAAGTACGAGCAGTACTTC
.	TRBJ1-5	.	TRBV5-1	CASSQGGMGSNQPQHF	TGCGCCAGCAGCCAAGGAGGGATGGGGAGCAATCAGCCCCAGCATTTT
.	TRBJ2-7	.	TRBV14	CASSQALGGYEQYF	TGTGCCAGCAGCCAAGCCCTCGGGGGATACGAGCAGTACTTC
once	TRBJ2-3	.	TRBV6-6	CASSYSLGPLTDTQYF	TGTGCCAGCAGTTACTCGTTGGGGCCACTCACAGATACGCAGTATTTT
.	TRBJ2-1	TRBD1	TRBV20-1	CSAIQQGLKFF	TGCAGTGCAATCCAACAGGGGTTGAAGTTCTTC
once	TRBJ2-7	TRBD2	TRBV27	CASSLYRSGGLYEQYF	TGTGCCAGCAGTTTATATAGGAGCGGGGGGCTCTACGAGCAGTACTTC
.	TRBJ1-5	TRBD1	TRBV7-9	CASSLGDRGNQPQHF	TGTGCCAGCAGCTTGGGGGACAGGGGCAATCAGCCCCAGCATTTT
medium-sized	TRBJ1-1	.	TRBV5-4	CASSQEDAAEAFF	TGTGCCAGCAGCCAGGAGGACGCGGCTGAAGCTTTCTTT
.	TRBJ1-2	.	TRBV30	CAWIPGGRRDNYGYTF	TGTGCCTGGATCCCCGGGGGAAGGCGGGATAACTATGGCTACACCTTC
.	TRBJ1-2	.	TRBV19	CASSFGLGYGYTF	TGTGCCAGTAGTTTCGGACTGGGATATGGCTACACCTTC
.	TRBJ1-5	TRBD1	TRBV27	CASSTRTGGQPQHF	TGTGCCAGCAGTACACGGACAGGAGGGCAGCCCCAGCATTTT
.	TRBJ1-2	TRBD1	TRBV30	CAWSPDRGWGGYTF	TGTGCCTGGAGTCCGGACAGGGGCTGGGGGGGCTACACCTTC
.	TRBJ1-1	.	TRBV6-6	CASRSNRATMNTEAFF	TGTGCCAGCAGGTCAAACAGGGCAACCATGAACACTGAAGCTTTCTTT
once	TRBJ1-2	.	TRBV10-3	CAISDRRVSQGYTF	TGTGCCATCAGTGATCGCAGGGTGTCTCAAGGCTACACCTTC
.	TRBJ2-2	.	TRBV7-2	CASSLDTRTGELFF	TGTGCCAGCAGCTTAGACACCAGGACCGGGGAGCTGTTTTTT
.	TRBJ2-5	TRBD2	TRBV2	CASSAGEVETQYF	TGTGCCAGCTCCGCGGGGGAAGTAGAGACCCAGTACTTC
.	TRBJ1-2	.	TRBV28	CASSSEDSYYGYTF	TGTGCCAGCAGCTCAGAGGACAGTTACTATGGCTACACCTTC
once	TRBJ2-7	.	TRBV25-1	CASSPPRGFSYEQYF	TGTGCCAGCAGCCCCCCCCGCGGGTTCTCCTACGAGCAGTACTTC
.	TRBJ2-1	TRBD1	TRBV29-1	CSVFRDRSYNEQFF	TGCAGCGTGTTCCGGGACAGGTCCTACAATGAGCAGTTCTTC
once	TRBJ1-2	.	TRBV19	CASNPAGRTYGYTF	TGTGCCAGTAATCCGGCAGGGCGAACCTATGGCTACACCTTC
.	TRBJ1-1	TRBD1	TRBV28	CASSLLTGGSGANTEAFF	TGTGCCAGCAGTTTATTGACAGGGGGGTCGGGGGCCAACACTGAAGCTTTCTTT
.	TRBJ2-5	.	TRBV7-6	CASSFAETQYF	TGTGCCAGCAGCTTTGCGGAGACCCAGTACTTC
.	TRBJ2-1	TRBD2	TRBV5-4	CASSSAGGPNEQFF	TGTGCCAGCAGCTCAGCGGGGGGGCCCAATGAGCAGTTCTTC
medium-sized	TRBJ1-1	.	TRBV7-9	CASSLVKATEAFF	TGTGCCAGCAGCTTAGTAAAGGCGACAGAAGCTTTCTTT
.	TRBJ1-2	TRBD1	TRBV5-1	CASSTRTGGYGYTF	TGCGCCAGCAGCACCCGCACAGGGGGTTATGGCTACACCTTC
.	TRBJ1-2	.	TRBV10-2	CATGLGQGWNGYTF	TGCGCCACGGGCCTAGGGCAGGGGTGGAATGGCTACACCTTC
.	TRBJ2-1	.	TRBV9	CASNRQGLNNEQFF	TGTGCCAGCAATAGACAGGGACTGAACAATGAGCAGTTCTTC